This paragraph reports one TCR beta chain. The sample holds other DNA sequences that translate to the same CDR3. The sample is drawn from a study of blood T cell repertoires in COVID-19. As processed by the authors: Reference gene primer amplification gave nucleated cell count estimates. TCRdb's copy holds only in-frame clones and misses some; the assay was immunoSEQ multiplex PCR. D and trimming were read from the DNA, whereas the V and J calls and clone size are those reported in that table. The repertoire holds around 250,000 clones, about 82% seen once, with approximately 13% in the top ten. This clonotype was obtained from a man at least 80 years old with acute or convalescent COVID-19. Sequenced material: peripheral blood.

The CDR3 coding sequence is TGTGCCAGCAGTCCCTACACTGAAGCTTTCTTT. As protein: CASSPYTEAFF. The chain joins TRBV6-6 to TRBJ1-1, with D unclear. V was cut by 5 bases and J by 3 bases, with 4 bases left in between. Per germline, CDR1 MNHNY and CDR2 SVGAGI (reference sequence). The CDR3 runs to 11 residues.